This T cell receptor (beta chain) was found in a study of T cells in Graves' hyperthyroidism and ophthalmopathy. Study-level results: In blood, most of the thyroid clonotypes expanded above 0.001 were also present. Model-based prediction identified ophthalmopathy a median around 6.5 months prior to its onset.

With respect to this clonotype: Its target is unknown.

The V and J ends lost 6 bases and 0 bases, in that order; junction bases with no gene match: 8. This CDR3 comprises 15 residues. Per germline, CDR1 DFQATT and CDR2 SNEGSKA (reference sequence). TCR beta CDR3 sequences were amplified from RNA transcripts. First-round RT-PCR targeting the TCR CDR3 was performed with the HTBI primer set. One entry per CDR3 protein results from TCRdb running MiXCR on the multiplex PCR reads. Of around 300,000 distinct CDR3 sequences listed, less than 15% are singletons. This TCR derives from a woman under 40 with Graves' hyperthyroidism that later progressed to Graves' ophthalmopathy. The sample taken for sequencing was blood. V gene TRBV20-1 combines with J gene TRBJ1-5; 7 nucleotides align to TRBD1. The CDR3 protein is CSAQTGEYSNQPQHF. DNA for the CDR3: TGCAGTGCACAAACAGGGGAATATAGCAATCAGCCCCAGCATTTT.